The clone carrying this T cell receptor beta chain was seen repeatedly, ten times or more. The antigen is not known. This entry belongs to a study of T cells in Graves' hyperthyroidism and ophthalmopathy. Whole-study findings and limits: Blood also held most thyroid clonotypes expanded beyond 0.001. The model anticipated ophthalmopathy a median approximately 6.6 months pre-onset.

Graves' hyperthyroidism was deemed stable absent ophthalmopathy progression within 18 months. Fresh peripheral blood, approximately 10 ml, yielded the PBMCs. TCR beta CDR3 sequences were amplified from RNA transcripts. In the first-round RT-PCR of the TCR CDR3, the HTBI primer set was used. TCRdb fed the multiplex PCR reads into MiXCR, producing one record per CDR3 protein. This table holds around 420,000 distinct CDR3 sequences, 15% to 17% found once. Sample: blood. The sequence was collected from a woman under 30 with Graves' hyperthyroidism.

DNA for the CDR3: TGCAGTGCTGAGCTAAGAGAGACCCAGTACTTC. It specifies CSAELRETQYF. The chain links TRBV20-1 to TRBJ2-5; D remains ambiguous. The CDR3 extends over 11 amino acids. The V gene's germline CDR1 is DFQATT and CDR2 SNEGSKA (reference sequence). The V and J ends lost 5 bases and 4 bases respectively, with 8 bases between them.